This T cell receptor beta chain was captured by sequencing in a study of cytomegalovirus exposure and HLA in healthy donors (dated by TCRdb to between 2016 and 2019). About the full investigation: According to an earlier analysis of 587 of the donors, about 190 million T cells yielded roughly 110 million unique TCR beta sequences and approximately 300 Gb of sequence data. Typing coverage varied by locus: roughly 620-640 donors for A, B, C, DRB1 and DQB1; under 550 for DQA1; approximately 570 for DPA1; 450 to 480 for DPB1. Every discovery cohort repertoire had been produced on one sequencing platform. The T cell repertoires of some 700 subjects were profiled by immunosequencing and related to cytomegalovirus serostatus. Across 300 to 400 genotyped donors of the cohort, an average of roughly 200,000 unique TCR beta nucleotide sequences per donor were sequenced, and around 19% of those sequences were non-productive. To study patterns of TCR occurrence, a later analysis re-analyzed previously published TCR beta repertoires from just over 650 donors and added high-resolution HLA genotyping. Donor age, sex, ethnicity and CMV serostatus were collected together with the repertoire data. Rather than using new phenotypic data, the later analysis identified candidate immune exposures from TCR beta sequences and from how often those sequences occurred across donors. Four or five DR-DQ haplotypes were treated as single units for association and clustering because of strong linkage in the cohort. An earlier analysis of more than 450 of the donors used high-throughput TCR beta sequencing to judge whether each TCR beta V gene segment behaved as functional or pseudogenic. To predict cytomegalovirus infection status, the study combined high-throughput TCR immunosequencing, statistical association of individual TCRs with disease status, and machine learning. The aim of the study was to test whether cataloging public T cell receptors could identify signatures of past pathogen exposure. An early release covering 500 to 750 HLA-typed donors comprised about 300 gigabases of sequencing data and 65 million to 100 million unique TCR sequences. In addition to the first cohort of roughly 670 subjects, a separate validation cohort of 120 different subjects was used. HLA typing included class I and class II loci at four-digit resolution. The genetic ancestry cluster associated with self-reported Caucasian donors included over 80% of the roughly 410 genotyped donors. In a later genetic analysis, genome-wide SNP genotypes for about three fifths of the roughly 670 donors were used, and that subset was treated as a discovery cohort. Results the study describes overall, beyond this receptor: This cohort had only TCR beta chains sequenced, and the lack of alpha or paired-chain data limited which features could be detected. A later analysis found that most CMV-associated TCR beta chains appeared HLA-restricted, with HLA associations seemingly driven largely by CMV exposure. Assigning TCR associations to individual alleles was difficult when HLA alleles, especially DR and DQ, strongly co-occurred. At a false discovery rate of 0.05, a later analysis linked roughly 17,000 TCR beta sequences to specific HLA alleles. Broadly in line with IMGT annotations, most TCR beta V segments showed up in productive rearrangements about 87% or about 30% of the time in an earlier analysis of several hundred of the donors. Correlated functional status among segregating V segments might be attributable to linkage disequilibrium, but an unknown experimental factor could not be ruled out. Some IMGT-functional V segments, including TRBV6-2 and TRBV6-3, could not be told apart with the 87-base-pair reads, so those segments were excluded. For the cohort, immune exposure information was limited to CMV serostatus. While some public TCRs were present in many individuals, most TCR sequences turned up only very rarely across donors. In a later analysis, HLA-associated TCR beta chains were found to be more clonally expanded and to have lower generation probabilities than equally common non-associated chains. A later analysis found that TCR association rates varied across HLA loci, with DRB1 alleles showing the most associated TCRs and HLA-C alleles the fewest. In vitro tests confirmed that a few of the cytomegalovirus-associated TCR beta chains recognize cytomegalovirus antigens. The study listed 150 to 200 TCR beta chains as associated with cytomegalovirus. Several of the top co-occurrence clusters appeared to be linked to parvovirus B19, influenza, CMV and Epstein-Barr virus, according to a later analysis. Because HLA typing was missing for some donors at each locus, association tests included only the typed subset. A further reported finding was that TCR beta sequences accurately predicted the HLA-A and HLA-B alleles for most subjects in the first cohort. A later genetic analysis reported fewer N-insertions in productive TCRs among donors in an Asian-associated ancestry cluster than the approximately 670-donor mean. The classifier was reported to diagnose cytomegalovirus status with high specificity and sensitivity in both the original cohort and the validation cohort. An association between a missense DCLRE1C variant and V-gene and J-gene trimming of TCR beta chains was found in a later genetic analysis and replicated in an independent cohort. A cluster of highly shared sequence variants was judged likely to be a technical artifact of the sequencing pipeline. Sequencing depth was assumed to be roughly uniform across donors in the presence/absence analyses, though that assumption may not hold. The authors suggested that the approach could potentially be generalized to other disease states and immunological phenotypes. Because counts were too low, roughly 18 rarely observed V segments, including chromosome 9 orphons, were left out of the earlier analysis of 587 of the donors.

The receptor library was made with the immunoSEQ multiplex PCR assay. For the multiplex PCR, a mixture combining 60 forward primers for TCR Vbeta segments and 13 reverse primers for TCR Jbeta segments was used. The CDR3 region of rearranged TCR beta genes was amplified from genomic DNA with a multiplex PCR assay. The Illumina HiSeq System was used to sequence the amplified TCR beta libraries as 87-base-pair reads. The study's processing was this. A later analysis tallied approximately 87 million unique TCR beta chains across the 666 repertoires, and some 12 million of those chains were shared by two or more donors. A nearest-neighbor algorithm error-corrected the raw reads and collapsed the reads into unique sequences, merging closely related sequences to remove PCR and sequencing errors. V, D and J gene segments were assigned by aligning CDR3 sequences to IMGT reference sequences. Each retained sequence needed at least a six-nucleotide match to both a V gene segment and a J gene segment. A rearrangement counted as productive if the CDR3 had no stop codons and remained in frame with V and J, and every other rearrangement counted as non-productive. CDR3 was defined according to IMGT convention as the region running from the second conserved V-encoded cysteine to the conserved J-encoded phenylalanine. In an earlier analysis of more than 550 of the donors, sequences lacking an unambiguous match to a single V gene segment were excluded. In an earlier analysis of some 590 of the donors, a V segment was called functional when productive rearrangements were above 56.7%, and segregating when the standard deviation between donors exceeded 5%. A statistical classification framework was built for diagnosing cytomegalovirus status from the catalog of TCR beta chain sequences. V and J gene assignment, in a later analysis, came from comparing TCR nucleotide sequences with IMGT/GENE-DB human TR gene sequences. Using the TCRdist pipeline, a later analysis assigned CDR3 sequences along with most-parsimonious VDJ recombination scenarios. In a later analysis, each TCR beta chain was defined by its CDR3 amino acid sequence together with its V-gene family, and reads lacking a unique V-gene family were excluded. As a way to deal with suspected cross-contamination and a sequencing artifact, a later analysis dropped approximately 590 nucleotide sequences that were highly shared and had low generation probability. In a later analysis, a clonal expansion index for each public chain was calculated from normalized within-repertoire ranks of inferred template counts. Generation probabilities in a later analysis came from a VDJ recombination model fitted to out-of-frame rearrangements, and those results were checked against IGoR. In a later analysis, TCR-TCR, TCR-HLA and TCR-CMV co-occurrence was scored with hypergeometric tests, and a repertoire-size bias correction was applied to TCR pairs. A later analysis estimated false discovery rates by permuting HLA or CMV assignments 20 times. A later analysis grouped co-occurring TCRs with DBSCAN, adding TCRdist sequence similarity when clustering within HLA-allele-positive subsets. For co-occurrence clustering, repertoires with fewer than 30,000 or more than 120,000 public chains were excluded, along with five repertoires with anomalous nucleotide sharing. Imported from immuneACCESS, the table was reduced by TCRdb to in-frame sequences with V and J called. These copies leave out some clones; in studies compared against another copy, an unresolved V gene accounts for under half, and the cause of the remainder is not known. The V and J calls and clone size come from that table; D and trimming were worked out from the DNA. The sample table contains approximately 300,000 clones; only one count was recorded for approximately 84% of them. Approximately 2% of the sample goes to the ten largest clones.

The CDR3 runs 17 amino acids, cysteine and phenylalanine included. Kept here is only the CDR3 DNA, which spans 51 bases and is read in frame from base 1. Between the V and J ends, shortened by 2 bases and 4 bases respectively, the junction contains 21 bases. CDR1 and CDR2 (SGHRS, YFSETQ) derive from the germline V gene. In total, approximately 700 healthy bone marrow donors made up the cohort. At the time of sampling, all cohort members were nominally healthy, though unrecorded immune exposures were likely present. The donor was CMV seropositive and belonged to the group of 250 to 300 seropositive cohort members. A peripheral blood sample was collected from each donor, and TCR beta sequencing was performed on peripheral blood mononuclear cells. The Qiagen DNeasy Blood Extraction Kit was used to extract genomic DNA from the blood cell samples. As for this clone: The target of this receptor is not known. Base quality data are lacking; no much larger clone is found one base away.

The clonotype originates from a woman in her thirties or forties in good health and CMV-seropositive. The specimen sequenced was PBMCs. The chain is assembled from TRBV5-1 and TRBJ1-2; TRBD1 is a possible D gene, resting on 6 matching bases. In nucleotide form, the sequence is TGCGCCAGCAGCTTACAGGGTGAGGATACTGGGAGCTATGGCTACACCTTC. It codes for CASSLQGEDTGSYGYTF.